This is a list of T cell receptor beta chains from one sample in a study of T cell clonotyping in hematopoietic cell transplantation. Assay: immunoSEQ multiplex PCR; the TCRdb copy retains only in-frame clones and omits some. In the table there are about 10,000 clones, roughly 84% of which are singletons. Here the sequenced sample was peripheral blood mononuclear cells, taken before stem cell transplant. The source is a woman between 45 and 65 years old with chronic myeloid leukemia. Some clones in this sample may be carry-over from other donors' samples. The CDR3 runs from the conserved cysteine through the conserved F or W.

CASSVGGFDTEAFF	TRBV10-2	TRBJ1-1	14
CASSDMDGQSRANVLTF	TRBV25-1	TRBJ2-6	17
CASIGSANEKLFF	TRBV2	TRBJ1-4	13
CASSDEGQGVGYEQYF	TRBV5-1	TRBJ2-7	16
CASSITGGAHEQYF	TRBV19	TRBJ2-7	14
CASRGLAGLGSIWNTGELFF	TRBV2	TRBJ2-2	20
CASSVTSGWVGEQFF	TRBV19	TRBJ2-1	15
CASSIAGLLDNEQFF	TRBV19	TRBJ2-1	15
CASSLATSGSAVVF	TRBV7-2	TRBJ2-1	14
CASRTNSGSYEQYF	TRBV19	TRBJ2-7	14
CASSDRGETQYF	TRBV7-9	TRBJ2-5	12
CAKGTSGITDTQYF	TRBV2	TRBJ2-3	14
CASSLSPSGYEQYF	TRBV27	TRBJ2-7	14
CASSFLAGGANTGELFF	TRBV19	TRBJ2-2	17
CASSLSGQGRNNEQFF	TRBV28	TRBJ2-1	16
CASSLTALDRGVNNEQFF	TRBV7-3	TRBJ2-1	18
CAISAGETYGYTF	TRBV10-3	TRBJ1-2	13